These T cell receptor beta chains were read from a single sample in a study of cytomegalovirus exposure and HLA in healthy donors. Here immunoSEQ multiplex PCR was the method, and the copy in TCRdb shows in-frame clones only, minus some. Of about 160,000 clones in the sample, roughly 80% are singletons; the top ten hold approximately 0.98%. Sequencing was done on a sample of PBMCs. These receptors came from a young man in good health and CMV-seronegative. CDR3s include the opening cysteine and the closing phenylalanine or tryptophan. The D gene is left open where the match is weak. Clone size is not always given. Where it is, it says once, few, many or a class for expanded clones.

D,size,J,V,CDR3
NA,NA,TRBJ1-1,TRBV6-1,CASRVSGNTEAFF
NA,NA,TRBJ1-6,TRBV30,CAWRIGGTYNSPLHF
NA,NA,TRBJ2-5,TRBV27,CASSFTRGETQYF
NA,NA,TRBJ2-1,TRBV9,CASSVEGVGYNEQFF
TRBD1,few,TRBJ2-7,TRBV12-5,CASGPTGTGYYEQYF
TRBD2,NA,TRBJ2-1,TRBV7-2,CASSPRSGASYNEQFF
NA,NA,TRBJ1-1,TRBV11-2,CASRLDRLATEAFF
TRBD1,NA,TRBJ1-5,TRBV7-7,CASSIDRVGFRSNQPQHF
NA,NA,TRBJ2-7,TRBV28,CASPPPGGRYAYEQYF
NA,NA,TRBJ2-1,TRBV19,CASSIIQRSEQFF
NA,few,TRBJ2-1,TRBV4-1,CASSSRQAVNEQFF
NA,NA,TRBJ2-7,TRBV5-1,CASSPPAQTGQYF
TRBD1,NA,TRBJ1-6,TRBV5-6,CASSPDRGWTYNSPLHF
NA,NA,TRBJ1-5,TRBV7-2,CASTRGTGQPQHF
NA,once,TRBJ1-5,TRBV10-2,CASSESFPYQPQHF
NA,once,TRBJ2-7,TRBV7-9,CSSSLSPSEQYF
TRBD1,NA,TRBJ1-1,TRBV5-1,CASSLAAGGNTEAFF
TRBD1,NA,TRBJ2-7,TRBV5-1,CASSLEGQTYSYEQYF
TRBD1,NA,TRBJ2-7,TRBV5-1,CASSLAAGGYEQYF
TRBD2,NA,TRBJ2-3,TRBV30,CAWSSPSGGALSTDTQYF
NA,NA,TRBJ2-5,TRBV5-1,CASSLVPAGQETQYF
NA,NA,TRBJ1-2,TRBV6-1,CASRPTLAYGYTF
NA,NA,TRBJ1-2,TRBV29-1,CSGATGNYGYTF
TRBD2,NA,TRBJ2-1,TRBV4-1,CASSQDAPLAGGKNEQFF
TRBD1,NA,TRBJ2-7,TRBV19,CATRFSPGQGTYEQYF
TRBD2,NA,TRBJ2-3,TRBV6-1,CASSDPGLGSSTDTQYF
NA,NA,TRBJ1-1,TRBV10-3,CATRVQGGTEAFF
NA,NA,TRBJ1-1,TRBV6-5,CASTSVGGTEAFF
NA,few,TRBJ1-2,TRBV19,CASRHQAPTGYTF
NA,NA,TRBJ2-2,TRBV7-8,CASSSIGGLRAWTGELFF
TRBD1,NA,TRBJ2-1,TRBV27,CASRTGTGSYNEQFF
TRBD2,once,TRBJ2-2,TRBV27,CASRGGRMEELFF
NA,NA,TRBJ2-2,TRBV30,CAWSVHTPNTGELFF
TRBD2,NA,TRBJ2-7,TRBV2,CASSPSRTSGSFWVSYEQYF
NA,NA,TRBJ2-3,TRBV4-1,CASRPERVGTTDTQYF
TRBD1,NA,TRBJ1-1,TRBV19,CASSIRQGAAEAFF
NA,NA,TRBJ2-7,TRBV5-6,CASRRRAGYTYEQYF
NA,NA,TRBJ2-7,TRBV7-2,CASSLRLDHYEQYF
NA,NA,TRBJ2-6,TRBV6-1,CASSGHRVANVLTF
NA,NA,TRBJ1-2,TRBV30,CAWRGLTNYGYTF
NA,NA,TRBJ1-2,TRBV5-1,CASSPGEGYGYTF
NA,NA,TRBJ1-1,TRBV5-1,CASSSQVGTMNTEAFF
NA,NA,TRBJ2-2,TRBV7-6,CASSLFLGPGELFF